A single sample is the source of the 27 T cell receptor beta chains below, sequenced in a study of PD-1 blockade in mismatch repair-deficient tumors. Using immunoSEQ multiplex PCR, the repertoire was profiled, and TCRdb retains in-frame clones only, with some absent. The data show 95,000 to 150,000 clones, about 88% seen once. The sample consisted of peripheral blood, taken 44 weeks after starting pembrolizumab. The receptors were gathered from an adult with mismatch repair-deficient cancer.

This clone has only one observation. The V and J genes are TRBV29-1 and TRBJ2-7; 8 bases line up with TRBD1. In germline, CDR1 is SQVTM, CDR2 ANQGSEA. This CDR3 is 13 amino acids long. V was pared by 7 bases and J by 5 bases, with 10 bases of the junction left unmatched. The CDR3, as DNA: TGCAGCGCACTGACAGACAGGGGTAACGAGCAGTACTTC. The encoded protein is CSALTDRGNEQYF.

The chain uses TRBV28 and TRBJ2-3; D remains unclear. V lost 1 base and J lost 6, with 5 bases in between. In germline, CDR1 is MDHEN, CDR2 SYDVKM. The CDR3 runs to 12 residues. Written as DNA, the CDR3 is TGTGCCAGCAGTTTATTAGTGGATACGCAGTATTTT. It is translated as CASSLLVDTQYF.

The rearrangement joins TRBV4-3 to TRBJ2-4; the match to TRBD2 covers 7 bases. This CDR3 has 15 residues. Trimming took 0 bases from V and 8 from J; bases not matched to a gene: 7. The germline V gene encodes CDR1 LGHNA and CDR2 YSLEER. CDR3 nucleotide sequence: TGCGCCAGCAGCCAAGATGGAGGCGGGAGTGACATTCAGTACTTC. This gives the protein CASSQDGGGSDIQYF.

V and J are TRBV4-1 and TRBJ2-1; 15 nucleotides match TRBD2. Germline CDR1 and CDR2: MGHRA and YSYEKL. The V gene end was trimmed by 3 bases and the J gene end by 10 bases; junction bases not matched to a gene: 16. The CDR3 has 19 amino acids. The CDR3 DNA is TGCGCCAGCAGCCACCGGACTAGCGGGAGGGTTACAACGGGGGGCGAGCAGTTCTTC. Amino acids: CASSHRTSGRVTTGGEQFF.

The chain has TRBV4-2 and TRBJ1-2; the D gene is possibly TRBD1 (6 bases). Germline lookup yields CDR1 LGHNA and CDR2 YNFKEQ. This CDR3 is built from 17 residues. The V gene lost 1 base and the J gene lost 2 bases, with 17 bases spanning the gap. The DNA of the CDR3 is TGTGCCAGCAGCCAAGGAGGGGTGGGGGCGTCAAACTATGGCTACACCTTC. This codes for CASSQGGVGASNYGYTF.

The gene calls are TRBV5-1 and TRBJ2-7; no clear D gene. Trimming shortened V by 2 bases and J by 0 bases, and 9 bases separated the two germline ends. The CDR3 sequence is 14 residues long. The germline gives CDR1 SGHRS, CDR2 YFSETQ. The CDR3 loop is CASSFTASSYEQYF. Written as DNA, the CDR3 is TGCGCCAGCAGCTTCACGGCTAGCTCCTACGAGCAGTACTTC.

The J gene is TRBJ2-7, the V gene TRBV10-1; 13 positions agree with TRBD2. J gave up 5 bases and V 2 bases, and 6 bases lay outside the gene matches. Germline CDR1 WNHNN, CDR2 SYGVQD (reference sequence). This CDR3 is built from 16 residues. CDR3 protein: CASSEGTSGIRDEQYF. In nucleotides, the CDR3 is TGCGCCAGCAGTGAGGGGACTAGCGGGATAAGAGACGAGCAGTACTTC.

This clone came up a few times. This chain uses TRBV10-3 with TRBJ2-7, with 7 bases that match TRBD2. The CDR3 is 15 residues long. J gave up 7 bases and V 10 bases, and 19 bases lay outside the gene matches. Germline assignment: CDR1 ENHRY and CDR2 SYGVKD. The CDR3 bases are TGTGCCAGCACCCGATCCGGGACTAATTTGTTGGAGCAGTACTTC. Translating it yields CASTRSGTNLLEQYF.

This chain links TRBV25-1 with TRBJ2-7, with 14 positions matching TRBD2. V shed 11 bases and J 6 bases; nucleotides not matched to a gene: 9. The CDR3 is 14 amino acids. Germline V gene lookup returns CDR1 MGHDK and CDR2 SYGVNS. The CDR3, as DNA: TGTGCCCCCGAGGGACTAGCGGGAGAAGGCGAGCAGTACTTC. Amino acid sequence: CAPEGLAGEGEQYF.

The V gene is TRBV6-1, the J gene TRBJ2-5, with D unclear. This CDR3 region has 11 residues. CDR1 and CDR2 (germline): MNHNS, SASEGT. V was shortened by 2 bases and J by 5 bases, with 3 bases between the two germline ends. CDR3: CASSERETQYF. The CDR3 DNA reads TGTGCCAGCAGTGAACGGGAGACCCAGTACTTC.

V usage is TRBV4-3 and J usage is TRBJ2-1; 9 bases match TRBD2. Trimming removed 4 bases from V and 4 bases from J; junction bases left unmatched: 5. The germline V gene has CDR1 LGHNA and CDR2 YSLEER. This CDR3 region has 15 residues. CDR3 in amino acids: CASSRGLAGYNEQFF. As DNA, the CDR3 is TGCGCCAGCAGCCGGGGACTAGCAGGATACAATGAGCAGTTCTTC.

V and J are TRBV4-3 and TRBJ2-1, with D perhaps being TRBD1 or TRBD2 (7 bases each). The germline V gene encodes CDR1 LGHNA and CDR2 YSLEER. V shed 0 bases and J shed 4 bases, with 10 bases lying between them. The CDR3 has 15 amino acids. CDR3 DNA: TGCGCCAGCAGCCAAGACAGGGGGGGGTACAATGAGCAGTTCTTC. It translates to CASSQDRGGYNEQFF.

The chain combines TRBV28 with TRBJ2-3, with 8 bases lining up with TRBD1. Unmatched junction bases numbered 4, after V lost 10 bases and J lost 1 base. CDR1 is MDHEN, CDR2 SYDVKM, per germline. The CDR3 has 13 residues. The CDR3 DNA is TGTGCCATTATGGGACAGGGCACAGATACGCAGTATTTT. Its translation: CAIMGQGTDTQYF.

This clone was observed a handful of times. The CDR3 DNA sequence: TGTGCCTGGATGAGGGGGGGAGGTAATGAAAAACTGTTTTTT. Its protein product is CAWMRGGGNEKLFF. V usage is TRBV30 and J usage is TRBJ1-4; perhaps TRBD1 as D (6 bases). Trimming left V 4 bases short and J 4 bases short, with 13 bases between. Per the germline V gene, CDR1 is GTSNPN and CDR2 is SVGIG (reference sequence). The CDR3 contains 14 residues.

The chain recombines TRBV7-2 with TRBJ1-3; weak D call: TRBD1 (6 bases). The V gene's germline CDR1 is SGHTA and CDR2 FQGNSA. This CDR3 comprises 16 residues. V was pared by 3 bases and J by 4 bases, with 16 bases between. CDR3 region: CASSFFPGAAGNTIYF. The CDR3 bases are TGTGCCAGCAGCTTCTTCCCGGGGGCGGCCGGAAACACCATATATTTT.

This chain connects TRBV6-1 to TRBJ2-3; D not certain. The CDR3 is 13 residues long. V lost 0 bases and J 5 bases, leaving 6 bases between the germline ends. Germline lookup yields CDR1 MNHNS and CDR2 SASEGT. The CDR3 DNA reads TGTGCCAGCAGTGAAGCGCTTCTAGATACGCAGTATTTT. Encoded protein: CASSEALLDTQYF.

V gene TRBV19 combines with J gene TRBJ1-1, with 7 positions matching TRBD1. There are 13 residues in the CDR3. Trimming at V came to 10 bases and at J to 3 bases, leaving 8 bases not matched to a gene. CDR1 and CDR2 (germline): LNHDA, SQIVND (reference sequence). The CDR3: CATMGQSDTEAFF. The CDR3 nucleotides read TGTGCCACCATGGGACAGTCGGACACTGAAGCTTTCTTT.

This clone was seen a single time. Within the sample, other DNA sequences also encode this same CDR3. The gene calls are TRBV9 and TRBJ2-1; unclear D gene. The CDR3 runs to 12 residues. The ends were cut back, 2 bases at V and 6 bases at J, with 6 bases in the middle. Germline V gene sequence: CDR1 SGDLS, CDR2 YYNGEE. This CDR3 reads CASSVAGNEQFF. CDR3 nucleotide sequence: TGTGCCAGCAGCGTCGCTGGCAATGAGCAGTTCTTC.

This chain uses TRBV16 with TRBJ1-2, with TRBD1 as a possible D gene (5 bases). This CDR3 is built from 13 residues. Germline V gene lookup returns CDR1 KGHSY and CDR2 FQNENV. V was trimmed by 9 bases and J by 2 bases, leaving 13 bases between them. The CDR3 sequence: CASKHRDNYGYTF. In nucleotides, the CDR3 is TGTGCCAGTAAGCACCGGGACAACTATGGCTACACCTTC.

The chain is built from TRBV5-1 and TRBJ2-1, with a weak D call TRBD1 (7 bases). The CDR3 totals 18 residues. Per germline, CDR1 SGHRS and CDR2 YFSETQ. The ends were cut back, 0 bases at V and 7 bases at J, with 23 bases in the middle. CDR3 sequence: CASSLGSRAPGGGNEQFF. CDR3 DNA sequence: TGCGCCAGCAGCTTGGGATCGCGGGCGCCAGGGGGAGGTAATGAGCAGTTCTTC.

The chain carries TRBV2 and TRBJ2-3; the D is unclear. Germline V CDR1 and CDR2: SNHLY, FYNNEI. The CDR3 extends over 14 amino acids. V lost 6 bases and J 0 bases, leaving 10 bases between the germline ends. CDR3 sequence (DNA): TGTGCCAGCAGGAAACAAGCTAGCACAGATACGCAGTATTTT. Translation: CASRKQASTDTQYF.

V gene TRBV11-3 combines with J gene TRBJ2-2; tentative D call: TRBD2 (6 bases). Deletions cut 8 bases from V and 6 bases from J, with 13 bases between. Germline loops: CDR1 SGHNT, CDR2 YENEEA. CDR3 length: 13 amino acids. The CDR3 region has the DNA TGTGCCAGCGGCGCCGGGGGATCCGGGGAGCTGTTTTTT. Amino acid sequence: CASGAGGSGELFF.

The CDR3 DNA follows: TGTGCCTGGGCCTTACAGGAGCGGAAGCAGTACTTC. Translation gives CAWALQERKQYF. This rearrangement joins TRBV30 to TRBJ2-7; TRBD1 or TRBD2 may be the D gene (5 bases each). From germline, CDR1 is GTSNPN and CDR2 SVGIG (reference sequence). V lost 5 bases and J lost 8, with 16 bases in between. CDR3 length equals 12 residues.

The chain combines TRBV18 with TRBJ2-5, with D maybe TRBD2 (6 bases). Germline V gene data show CDR1 as KGHSH and CDR2 as LQKENI. The CDR3 runs 14 residues. Trimming left V 2 bases short and J 2 bases short, with 9 bases between. CDR3 bases: TGTGCCAGCTCACCATCCGCGGGGCAAGAGACCCAGTACTTC. Its translation is CASSPSAGQETQYF.

This clone was observed once. The genes are TRBV23-1 and TRBJ1-2, with 7 bases lining up with TRBD1. TRBV23-1 is placed among ORFs of uncertain function. The CDR3 consists of 14 residues. The V and J ends lost 5 bases and 6 bases, in that order; junction bases with no gene match: 9. CDR3 coding DNA: TGCGCCAGCAGTAAAACCGGGACAGAAAATGGCTACACCTTC. Amino acid sequence: CASSKTGTENGYTF.

This chain uses TRBV7-9 with TRBJ2-2; D unresolved. Germline assignment: CDR1 SEHNR and CDR2 FQNEAQ (reference sequence). The CDR3 length is 15 residues. Trimming stripped 5 bases from V and 3 bases from J, with 13 bases between. CDR3 sequence (DNA): TGTGCCAGCAGCGAAGACGGTTGGTACACCGGGGAGCTGTTTTTT. Amino acid sequence: CASSEDGWYTGELFF.

This chain joins TRBV27 and TRBJ2-3; 7 bases align to TRBD1. V lost 5 bases to trimming and J lost 6 bases; unmatched junction nucleotides: 5. There are 13 residues in the CDR3. Germline values: CDR1 MNHEY, CDR2 SMNVEV (reference sequence). DNA of the CDR3: TGTGCCAGCAGTGTAGGGGGCGCGGATACGCAGTATTTT. Its translation: CASSVGGADTQYF.